Reported below is one T cell receptor (beta chain). No antigen is known for it. Donors had no recently reported acute infections or vaccinations and were HIV-negative. V was cut by 4 bases and J by 4 bases, with 11 bases left in between. CDR1 is MGHRA, CDR2 YSYEKL, per germline. CDR3 size: 14 residues. The data belong to a study of shared clonotypes between healthy human individuals. Study-wide findings and caveats: Tissues were not sampled, only blood, and their repertoires likely differ. On the whole, naive subsets had larger estimated richness than memory subsets had. Generation of non-shared clonotypes was less probable than generation of clonotypes shared by all four donors.

Using immunoSEQ multiplex PCR, the repertoire was profiled, and TCRdb retains in-frame clones only, with some absent. Among roughly 2.5 million clones listed, more than 90% were seen once. The clonotype was recovered from a man in his late teens or twenties in good health. Sequenced sample: naive CD4+ T cells sorted from blood. Subset described: CD45RA+ positively selected. The rearrangement uses TRBV4-1 and TRBJ2-4; D not resolved. The CDR3 sequence: CASSLLRTKNIQYF. In DNA, the CDR3 is TGCGCCAGCAGCCTATTACGAACAAAAAACATTCAGTACTTC.